This TCR beta chain was profiled in a study of graft-versus-host responses after intestinal transplantation. Responders (about 200,000, CFSE-labeled) were co-plated with about 200,000 irradiated, violet-dye-labeled stimulators. Only in-frame clones appear in the TCRdb table, and some are missing; sequencing was by immunoSEQ multiplex PCR. The sample shows fewer than 25,000 clones, over 35% of them seen only once. The CDR3 length is 11 residues. Germline CDR1 MNHEY, CDR2 SMNVEV (reference sequence). Trimming shortened V by 6 bases and J by 7 bases, and 7 bases separated the two germline ends. By share, this clone counts as medium-sized (0.01 to 0.1%).

This clonotype was obtained from a human patient who was an organ donor for intestinal transplantation. The chain combines TRBV27 with TRBJ2-1; no reliable D call. Sequences were derived from alloreactive CD8+ T cells from a mixed lymphocyte reaction culture, sampled before transplantation. The subset: CFSE-low proliferating T cells sorted from roughly six-day pre-transplant mixed lymphocyte reaction (GvH or HvG direction). The CDR3 DNA follows: TGTGCCAGCAGCTCACTGAATGAGCAGTTCTTC. Its translation is CASSSLNEQFF.